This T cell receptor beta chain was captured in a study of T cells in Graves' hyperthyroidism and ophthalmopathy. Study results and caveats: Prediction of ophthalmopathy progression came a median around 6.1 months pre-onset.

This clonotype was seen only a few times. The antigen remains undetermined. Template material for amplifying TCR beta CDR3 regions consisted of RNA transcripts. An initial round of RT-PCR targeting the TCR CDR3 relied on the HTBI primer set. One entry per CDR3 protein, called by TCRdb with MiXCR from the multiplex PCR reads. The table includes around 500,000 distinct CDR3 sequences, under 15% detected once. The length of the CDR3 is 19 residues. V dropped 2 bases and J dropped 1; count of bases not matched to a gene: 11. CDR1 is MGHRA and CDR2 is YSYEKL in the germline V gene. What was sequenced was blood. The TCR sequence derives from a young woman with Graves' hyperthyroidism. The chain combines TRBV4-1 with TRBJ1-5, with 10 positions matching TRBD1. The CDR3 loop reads CASSQKTGGFKVSNQPQHF. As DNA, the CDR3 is TGCGCCAGCAGCCAAAAGACAGGGGGCTTTAAGGTCAGCAATCAGCCCCAGCATTTT.